The T cell receptor (beta chain) under discussion was sequenced for a study of blood T cell repertoires in COVID-19 (dated by TCRdb to 2018 to 2020). Regarding the complete study: Collaborator samples came from the United States, Italy and Spain and covered acute and convalescent phases of COVID-19. The material from the prospective study consisted of cDNA or gDNA derived from T cells, B-cell-depleted T cells, or PBMCs. Deeply sampled blood TCRbeta repertoires from subjects exposed to, actively infected with, or recovered from COVID-19 were included in the dataset. The repertoires were made available in a free public database intended to serve as a resource for research on the immune response to SARS-CoV-2. Samples came from the ongoing ImmuneRACE study (first 160 participants) plus 1,254 subjects from 6 global collaborators. The sample metadata nearly always contained a de-identified subject ID, COVID-19 status, age in years and sex. HLA class I and class II types, where available, came from metadata supplied by the sample provider rather than from assay-based typing.

From its cysteine to its phenylalanine, the CDR3 spans 15 amino acids. The retained sequence is limited to the CDR3, 45 bases, with the frame set at the first base. CDR1 and CDR2, per the germline V gene, are SGHRS and YFSETQ. Cut back by 2 bases and 0 bases, the V and J ends lie 10 bases apart. Collaborating institutions collected whole blood in K2EDTA tubes following their own protocols. For TCRbeta analysis, collaborators shipped samples as frozen whole blood, isolated PBMCs, or DNA extracted from either of those sample types. This clone was recorded a few times. Its recognized antigen is unknown. No qualities accompany the bases; no much larger clone lies one base away. Findings and caveats that apply to the study as a whole: The quantity of clinical and demographic metadata differed by source and by participant and was supplied without curation.

TCRbeta CDR3 regions were amplified from genomic DNA by means of the immunoSEQ Assay, a bias-controlled multiplex PCR. For the original study's pipeline: The number of nucleated cells in each sample was estimated from the amplification of reference gene primers within the assay. Sequence reads were collapsed and filtered to measure the absolute abundance of every unique TCRbeta CDR3 rearrangement. For each sample, productive Simpson clonality was calculated by taking the square root of Simpson's diversity index across productive rearrangements. TCRdb holds this immuneACCESS table with in-frame rearrangements only. Some clones are missing; in checked studies, unresolved V genes explain under half, and the rest has no known cause. That table supplies the V and J calls and clone size; D and trimming were determined from the DNA. The sample table lists some 210,000 clones, roughly 86% of them with a count of one. The ten largest account for 6.5% to 9% of the sample.

The source is a woman aged 45-59 years with active or convalescent COVID-19. The rearrangement combines TRBV5-1 with TRBJ2-3, with the D segment identity uncertain. Source material: peripheral blood. The CDR3 protein sequence reads: CASSFFSPSTDTQYF. The DNA sequence follows: TGCGCCAGCAGCTTCTTTTCCCCTAGCACAGATACGCAGTATTTT.